A single T cell receptor beta chain is shown here with its context. V lost 3 bases, J lost 10 bases, and 7 bases stayed unmatched. The CDR3 runs 13 residues. CDR1 SGHRS and CDR2 YFSETQ come from the germline V gene. This sample is drawn from a study of blood T cell repertoires in COVID-19. Study-level information: Nucleic acid was either cDNA or gDNA, and it came from T cells, B-cell-depleted T cells, or PBMCs.

Original handling: Using reference gene primer amplification, nucleated cell counts were estimated. Method: immunoSEQ multiplex PCR; TCRdb's copy keeps in-frame clones and lacks some. D and trimming come from the DNA, and the V and J calls and clone size come from that table. The sample lists just over 90,000 clones, about 90% occurring once. The sample taken for sequencing was peripheral blood. This TCR derives from a human donor with active COVID-19. The donor label of this sample is uncertain. The chain employs TRBV5-1 and TRBJ1-1, with 9 nucleotides matching TRBD1. The CDR3 sequence: CASSSGGQGAAFF. The CDR3 DNA reads as TGCGCCAGCAGCTCTGGGGGACAGGGCGCAGCTTTCTTT.